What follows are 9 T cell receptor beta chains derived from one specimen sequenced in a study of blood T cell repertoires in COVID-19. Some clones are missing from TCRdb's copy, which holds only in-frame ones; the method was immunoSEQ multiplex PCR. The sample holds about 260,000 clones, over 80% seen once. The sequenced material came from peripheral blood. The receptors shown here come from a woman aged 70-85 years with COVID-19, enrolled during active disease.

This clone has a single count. CDR3 DNA sequence: TGTGCCAGCAGTCCCCTCGGGACTAGTAATGAGCAGTTCTTC. It specifies CASSPLGTSNEQFF. This chain joins TRBV27 and TRBJ2-1; 8 bases fit TRBD2. V lost 5 bases to trimming and J lost 7 bases; unmatched junction nucleotides: 7. CDR3 length: 14 residues. Germline V gives CDR1 MNHEY, CDR2 SMNVEV (reference sequence).

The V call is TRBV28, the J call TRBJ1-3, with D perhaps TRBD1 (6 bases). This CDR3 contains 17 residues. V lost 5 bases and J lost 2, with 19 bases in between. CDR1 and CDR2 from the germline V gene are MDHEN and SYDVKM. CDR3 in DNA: TGTGCCAGCAGTCTCCCCGGGACAATCACGGCTGGAAACACCATATATTTT. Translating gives CASSLPGTITAGNTIYF. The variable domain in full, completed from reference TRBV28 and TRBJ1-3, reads DVKVTQSSRYLVKRTGEKVFLECVQDMDHENMFWYRQDPGLGLRLIYFSYDVKMKEKGDIPEGYSVSREKKERFSLILESASTNQTSMYLCASSLPGTITAGNTIYFGEGSWLTVV.

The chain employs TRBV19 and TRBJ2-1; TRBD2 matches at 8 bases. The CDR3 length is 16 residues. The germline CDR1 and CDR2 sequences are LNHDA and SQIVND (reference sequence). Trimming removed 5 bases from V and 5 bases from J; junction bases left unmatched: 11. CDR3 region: CASSQGSGRGHNEQFF. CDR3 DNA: TGTGCCAGTAGTCAGGGGAGCGGGAGAGGCCACAATGAGCAGTTCTTC.

CDR3 region: CASSEMYGTRSNTGELFF. CDR3 nucleotides: TGTGCCAGCAGTGAAATGTACGGGACACGATCGAACACCGGGGAGCTGTTTTTT. The V call is TRBV6-1, the J call TRBJ2-2, with D perhaps matching TRBD1 (6 bases). Germline V lookup: CDR1 MNHNS, CDR2 SASEGT. This CDR3 has 18 amino acids. V was cut by 2 bases and J by 0 bases, with 16 bases left in between.

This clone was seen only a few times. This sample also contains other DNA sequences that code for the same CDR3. CDR3 loop: CASSEVVGNYGYTF. The CDR3 coding sequence is TGTGCCAGCAGTGAAGTAGTTGGTAACTATGGCTACACCTTC. The chain carries TRBV6-1 and TRBJ1-2; D ambiguous. V gave up 1 base and J gave up 1 base, with 7 bases separating them. This CDR3 is 14 amino acids long. Germline loops: CDR1 MNHNS, CDR2 SASEGT.

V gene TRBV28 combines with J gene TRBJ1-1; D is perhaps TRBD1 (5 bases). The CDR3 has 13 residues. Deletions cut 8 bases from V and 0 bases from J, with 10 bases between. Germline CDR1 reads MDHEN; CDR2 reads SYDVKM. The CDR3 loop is CASWTPVNTEAFF. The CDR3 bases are TGTGCCAGCTGGACACCGGTGAACACTGAAGCTTTCTTT.

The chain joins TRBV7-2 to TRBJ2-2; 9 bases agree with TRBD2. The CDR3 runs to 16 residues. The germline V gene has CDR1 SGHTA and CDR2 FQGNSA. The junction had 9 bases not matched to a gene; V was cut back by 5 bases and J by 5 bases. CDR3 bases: TGTGCCAGCAGCGGTTTGGCGGGAGGGTCTACCGGGGAGCTGTTTTTT. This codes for CASSGLAGGSTGELFF.

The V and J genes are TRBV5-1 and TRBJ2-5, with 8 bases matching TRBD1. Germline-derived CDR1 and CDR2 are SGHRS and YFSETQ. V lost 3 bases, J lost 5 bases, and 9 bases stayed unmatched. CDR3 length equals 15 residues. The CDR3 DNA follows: TGCGCCAGCAGCTCACTTCAGGGGGCCGGTGAGACCCAGTACTTC. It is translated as CASSSLQGAGETQYF.

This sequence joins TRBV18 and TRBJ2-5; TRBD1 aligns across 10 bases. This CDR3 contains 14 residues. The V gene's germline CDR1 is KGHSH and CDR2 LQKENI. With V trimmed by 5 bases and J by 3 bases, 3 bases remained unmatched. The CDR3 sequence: CASSSGTGEETQYF. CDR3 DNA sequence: TGTGCCAGCTCATCCGGGACAGGGGAAGAGACCCAGTACTTC.